The 4 T cell receptor beta chains below all came from one sample that was sequenced in a study of blood T cells in healthy people across ages. The authors ran a second PCR of roughly 6 to 12 cycles using a sample-barcoded 5' primer and a J-beta primer mix. TCRdb re-called the 5' RACE reads through MiXCR, storing one row per CDR3 protein. The table shows fewer than 700,000 distinct CDR3 sequences, with less than 45% occurring only once. The sample was blood. The source is a man aged 80 or over in good health.

The chain recombines TRBV6-2 or TRBV6-3 with TRBJ2-7, with TRBD1 matching over 9 bases. Germline V gene data show CDR1 as MNHEY and CDR2 as SVGEGT. The CDR3 spans 17 residues. The trim removed 0 bases at V and 3 bases at J, leaving 9 bases unmatched. CDR3 bases: TGTGCCAGCAGTTACTCTGCCCTTCGGACAGGGGACTACGAGCAGTACTTC. It yields the protein CASSYSALRTGDYEQYF.

The rearrangement uses TRBV6-6 and TRBJ2-1, with 9 bases matching TRBD2. V dropped 4 bases and J dropped 6; count of bases not matched to a gene: 10. This CDR3 region has 16 residues. Germline lookup yields CDR1 MNHNY and CDR2 SVGAGI (reference sequence). The CDR3 protein is CASSSRGGAYSNEQFF. For the CDR3, the DNA is TGTGCCAGCAGTTCCCGCGGGGGGGCGTATTCCAATGAGCAGTTCTTC.

With regard to this clonotype: A much larger clonotype is one base distant, so this may be a read error. The J gene is TRBJ2-7, the V gene TRBV14; the D gene is possibly TRBD2 (6 bases). There are 15 residues in the CDR3. Germline V gives CDR1 SGHDN, CDR2 FVKESK. CDR3 nucleotide sequence: TGTTCCAGCAGCCTCGGAGGGACGCTCTCTTACGAGCAGTACTTC. Its protein is CSSSLGGTLSYEQYF.

The V gene is TRBV20-1, the J gene TRBJ2-1; TRBD2 matches at 14 bases. This CDR3 has 19 residues. CDR1 is DFQATT and CDR2 is SNEGSKA in the germline V gene (reference sequence). After removal of 3 bases from V and 4 bases from J, the junction contained 14 bases not matched to a gene. Written as DNA, the CDR3 is TGCAGTGCTAGCGGGGAAGGGACTAGCGGGAGAGCCTCTTACAATGAGCAGTTCTTC. Translating gives CSASGEGTSGRASYNEQFF.